Listed below are T cell receptor beta chains from one sample, sequenced in a study of shared clonotypes between healthy human individuals. Using immunoSEQ multiplex PCR, the repertoire was profiled, and TCRdb retains in-frame clones only, with some absent. The sample contains millions of clones, roughly 94% of which appear only once. The sequencing sample was made of naive CD4+ T cells sorted from blood. These receptors originate from a man between 18 and 29 years old in good health. Both conserved end residues are part of each CDR3. D genes are given only for firm matches. A clone size is listed for some rows: how often the clone was seen (once, few, many), or a class if it is expanded.

V gene: TRBV6-5; clone size: -; J gene: TRBJ1-1; D gene: TRBD1; CDR3 protein: CASKRQGQAFF; CDR3 DNA: TGTGCCAGCAAAAGACAGGGACAAGCTTTCTTT
V gene: TRBV6-5; clone size: -; J gene: TRBJ2-1; D gene: TRBD2; CDR3 protein: CASSSGLAYLEQFF; CDR3 DNA: TGTGCCAGCTCCTCGGGACTAGCGTATCTTGAGCAGTTCTTC
V gene: TRBV11-1; clone size: -; J gene: TRBJ2-7; D gene: -; CDR3 protein: CASGGYEQYF; CDR3 DNA: TGTGCCAGCGGCGGCTACGAGCAGTACTTC
V gene: TRBV28; clone size: -; J gene: TRBJ2-3; D gene: TRBD1; CDR3 protein: CASSLVGTGAPGTDTQYF; CDR3 DNA: TGTGCCAGCAGTTTAGTCGGGACAGGGGCCCCGGGCACAGATACGCAGTATTTT
V gene: TRBV4-3; clone size: -; J gene: TRBJ2-7; D gene: TRBD2; CDR3 protein: CASSQPEGGNEQYF; CDR3 DNA: TGCGCCAGCAGCCAGCCGGAGGGAGGGAACGAGCAGTACTTC
V gene: TRBV5-6; clone size: -; J gene: TRBJ1-1; D gene: -; CDR3 protein: CASSLQGRGTEAFF; CDR3 DNA: TGTGCCAGCAGCTTACAGGGTCGAGGGACTGAAGCTTTCTTT
V gene: TRBV9; clone size: -; J gene: TRBJ2-5; D gene: -; CDR3 protein: CASSVGSGLTALGTQYF; CDR3 DNA: TGTGCCAGCAGCGTGGGATCGGGGCTGACTGCGTTAGGGACCCAGTACTTC
V gene: TRBV5-1; clone size: -; J gene: TRBJ2-7; D gene: -; CDR3 protein: CASSGPGPGYEQYF; CDR3 DNA: TGCGCCAGCAGCGGACCGGGTCCTGGATACGAGCAGTACTTC
V gene: TRBV5-1; clone size: -; J gene: TRBJ1-1; D gene: -; CDR3 protein: CASSPPSRTRYTEAFF; CDR3 DNA: TGCGCCAGCAGCCCTCCCTCCAGGACACGATACACTGAAGCTTTCTTT
V gene: TRBV7-6; clone size: -; J gene: TRBJ2-5; D gene: TRBD2; CDR3 protein: CASSRAAGAETQYF; CDR3 DNA: TGTGCCAGCAGCCGGGCAGCGGGAGCAGAGACCCAGTACTTC
V gene: TRBV7-8; clone size: -; J gene: TRBJ2-3; D gene: -; CDR3 protein: CASSLAFVAYWGTDTQYF; CDR3 DNA: TGTGCCAGCAGCTTAGCTTTTGTGGCCTATTGGGGCACAGATACGCAGTATTTT
V gene: TRBV5-6; clone size: -; J gene: TRBJ1-2; D gene: -; CDR3 protein: CASSPDRGVYGYTF; CDR3 DNA: TGTGCCAGCAGCCCTGACAGAGGAGTCTATGGCTACACCTTC
V gene: TRBV2; clone size: once; J gene: TRBJ2-7; D gene: -; CDR3 protein: CASSRLSGSSYEQYF; CDR3 DNA: TGTGCCAGCAGCCGATTGTCCGGGTCCTCCTACGAGCAGTACTTC
V gene: TRBV30; clone size: -; J gene: TRBJ1-5; D gene: -; CDR3 protein: CAWGGGGNQPQHF; CDR3 DNA: TGTGCCTGGGGGGGTGGGGGCAATCAGCCCCAGCATTTT
V gene: TRBV5-1; clone size: -; J gene: TRBJ2-3; D gene: -; CDR3 protein: CASSLQGTDTQYF; CDR3 DNA: TGCGCCAGCAGCCTGCAGGGAACAGATACGCAGTATTTT
V gene: TRBV15; clone size: -; J gene: TRBJ2-5; D gene: -; CDR3 protein: CATSRDVGSSGTQYF; CDR3 DNA: TGTGCCACCAGCAGAGATGTTGGCAGCTCAGGGACCCAGTACTTC
V gene: TRBV21-1; clone size: -; J gene: TRBJ2-4; D gene: -; CDR3 protein: CASSKATSGGPGPKNIQYF; CDR3 DNA: TGTGCCAGCAGCAAAGCGACTAGCGGGGGCCCGGGGCCCAAAAACATTCAGTACTTC
V gene: TRBV9; clone size: -; J gene: TRBJ2-5; D gene: -; CDR3 protein: CASSVAGGSETQYF; CDR3 DNA: TGTGCCAGCAGCGTAGCTGGGGGATCGGAGACCCAGTACTTC
V gene: TRBV5-6; clone size: -; J gene: TRBJ2-3; D gene: TRBD2; CDR3 protein: CASSLGTSGRTDTQYF; CDR3 DNA: TGTGCCAGCAGCTTGGGCACTAGCGGGAGAACAGATACGCAGTATTTT
V gene: TRBV4-1; clone size: -; J gene: TRBJ2-5; D gene: -; CDR3 protein: CASSQDGGRETQYF; CDR3 DNA: TGCGCCAGCAGCCAAGACGGGGGACGAGAGACCCAGTACTTC
V gene: TRBV29-1; clone size: -; J gene: TRBJ1-2; D gene: -; CDR3 protein: CSVSGFYGYTF; CDR3 DNA: TGCAGCGTTTCAGGGTTTTATGGCTACACCTTC
V gene: TRBV25-1; clone size: -; J gene: TRBJ1-2; D gene: -; CDR3 protein: CASSPTSNYGYTF; CDR3 DNA: TGTGCCAGCAGTCCGACCTCTAACTATGGCTACACCTTC
V gene: TRBV18; clone size: -; J gene: TRBJ2-1; D gene: -; CDR3 protein: CASSPQGRYNEQFF; CDR3 DNA: TGTGCCAGCTCACCACAGGGCAGATACAATGAGCAGTTCTTC
V gene: TRBV4-1; clone size: -; J gene: TRBJ2-7; D gene: -; CDR3 protein: CASSLPEGESSYEQYF; CDR3 DNA: TGCGCCAGCAGCCTTCCAGAGGGGGAGAGCTCCTACGAGCAGTACTTC
V gene: TRBV5-4; clone size: once; J gene: TRBJ2-6; D gene: -; CDR3 protein: CASSLPQASDGANVLTF; CDR3 DNA: TGTGCCAGCAGCTTGCCGCAGGCTTCCGATGGGGCCAACGTCCTGACTTTC
V gene: TRBV19; clone size: -; J gene: TRBJ2-5; D gene: -; CDR3 protein: CASTVNSKFQETQYF; CDR3 DNA: TGTGCCAGTACCGTTAACAGCAAGTTCCAAGAGACCCAGTACTTC
V gene: TRBV5-1; clone size: -; J gene: TRBJ2-5; D gene: -; CDR3 protein: CASSGGYQETQYF; CDR3 DNA: TGCGCCAGCAGCGGCGGGTATCAAGAGACCCAGTACTTC
V gene: TRBV9; clone size: once; J gene: TRBJ1-5; D gene: TRBD1; CDR3 protein: CASSATDREIQPQHF; CDR3 DNA: TGTGCCAGCAGCGCAACGGACAGGGAGATTCAGCCCCAGCATTTT
V gene: TRBV2; clone size: once; J gene: TRBJ2-5; D gene: -; CDR3 protein: CASSLLEQETQYF; CDR3 DNA: TGTGCCAGCAGTTTACTAGAGCAAGAGACCCAGTACTTC
V gene: TRBV6-5; clone size: -; J gene: TRBJ1-2; D gene: -; CDR3 protein: CASRGGGAGGYTF; CDR3 DNA: TGTGCCAGCAGAGGTGGGGGGGCAGGAGGCTACACCTTC
V gene: TRBV12-5; clone size: -; J gene: TRBJ2-3; D gene: TRBD2; CDR3 protein: CARPLAADTQYF; CDR3 DNA: TGTGCTAGACCACTAGCGGCAGATACGCAGTATTTT
V gene: TRBV15; clone size: -; J gene: TRBJ2-7; D gene: TRBD1; CDR3 protein: CATSLGQGPSEQYF; CDR3 DNA: TGTGCCACCAGCCTCGGACAGGGGCCCTCCGAGCAGTACTTC
V gene: TRBV15; clone size: -; J gene: TRBJ2-7; D gene: -; CDR3 protein: CATSREVHGVYEQYF; CDR3 DNA: TGTGCCACCAGCAGAGAAGTCCACGGGGTTTACGAGCAGTACTTC
V gene: TRBV4-1; clone size: -; J gene: TRBJ1-5; D gene: -; CDR3 protein: CASSQDQGGGGNQPQHF; CDR3 DNA: TGCGCCAGCAGCCAAGATCAAGGGGGTGGGGGCAATCAGCCCCAGCATTTT
V gene: TRBV30; clone size: once; J gene: TRBJ1-5; D gene: TRBD1; CDR3 protein: CAWSVEQGAGQPQHF; CDR3 DNA: TGTGCCTGGAGTGTAGAACAGGGGGCAGGTCAGCCCCAGCATTTT
V gene: TRBV18; clone size: -; J gene: TRBJ2-7; D gene: TRBD2; CDR3 protein: CASSHSSGRPREQYF; CDR3 DNA: TGTGCCAGCTCTCATTCGAGCGGGAGGCCGCGGGAGCAGTACTTC
V gene: TRBV6-5; clone size: once; J gene: TRBJ2-2; D gene: -; CDR3 protein: CATSGQVNTGELFF; CDR3 DNA: TGTGCCACGAGCGGGCAGGTTAACACCGGGGAGCTGTTTTTT
V gene: TRBV5-1; clone size: -; J gene: TRBJ2-3; D gene: -; CDR3 protein: CASASGDTQYF; CDR3 DNA: TGCGCCAGTGCCTCCGGAGATACGCAGTATTTT
V gene: TRBV7-9; clone size: -; J gene: TRBJ1-4; D gene: -; CDR3 protein: CASSLGLAQGREKLFF; CDR3 DNA: TGTGCCAGCAGCTTAGGTCTGGCACAAGGGCGGGAAAAACTGTTTTTT
V gene: TRBV9; clone size: -; J gene: TRBJ2-3; D gene: TRBD2; CDR3 protein: CASSVEGLPTDTQYF; CDR3 DNA: TGTGCCAGCAGCGTAGAGGGACTACCCACAGATACGCAGTATTTT
V gene: TRBV2; clone size: -; J gene: TRBJ1-1; D gene: TRBD1; CDR3 protein: CASSDAVILGQLNTEAFF; CDR3 DNA: TGTGCCAGCAGTGATGCTGTGATACTGGGACAGTTGAACACTGAAGCTTTCTTT
V gene: TRBV4-1; clone size: -; J gene: TRBJ2-5; D gene: TRBD1; CDR3 protein: CASSSSKGTGVETQYF; CDR3 DNA: TGCGCCAGCAGCTCATCTAAGGGGACAGGGGTGGAGACCCAGTACTTC
V gene: TRBV7-9; clone size: -; J gene: TRBJ1-6; D gene: TRBD1; CDR3 protein: CASSPTGENSPLHF; CDR3 DNA: TGTGCCAGCAGCCCGACAGGGGAGAATTCACCCCTCCACTTT
V gene: TRBV6-5; clone size: -; J gene: TRBJ1-1; D gene: -; CDR3 protein: CASSYSRAWGAEAFF; CDR3 DNA: TGTGCCAGCAGTTACTCTCGGGCCTGGGGTGCTGAAGCTTTCTTT
V gene: TRBV27; clone size: once; J gene: TRBJ1-6; D gene: TRBD1; CDR3 protein: CASRIDREESPLHF; CDR3 DNA: TGTGCCAGCAGGATAGACAGGGAGGAATCACCCCTCCACTTT
V gene: TRBV30; clone size: -; J gene: TRBJ1-4; D gene: TRBD1; CDR3 protein: CAWSVGTGGELFF; CDR3 DNA: TGTGCCTGGAGTGTCGGGACAGGGGGAGAACTGTTTTTT
V gene: TRBV13; clone size: -; J gene: TRBJ1-2; D gene: -; CDR3 protein: CASSLPSYGYTF; CDR3 DNA: TGTGCCAGCAGCTTACCTTCCTATGGCTACACCTTC
V gene: TRBV11-2; clone size: -; J gene: TRBJ1-3; D gene: -; CDR3 protein: CASSPSGDSGNTIYF; CDR3 DNA: TGTGCCAGCAGCCCATCGGGAGACTCTGGAAACACCATATATTTT
V gene: TRBV11-2; clone size: -; J gene: TRBJ2-7; D gene: TRBD1; CDR3 protein: CASSRTRTGGYEQYF; CDR3 DNA: TGTGCCAGCAGCCGGACCCGGACAGGGGGCTACGAGCAGTACTTC
V gene: TRBV7-9; clone size: -; J gene: TRBJ1-4; D gene: -; CDR3 protein: CASSLTEKLFF; CDR3 DNA: TGTGCCAGCAGCTTAACCGAAAAACTGTTTTTT
V gene: TRBV19; clone size: once; J gene: TRBJ1-5; D gene: -; CDR3 protein: CASTPGMGINQPQHF; CDR3 DNA: TGTGCCAGTACCCCGGGGATGGGGATCAATCAGCCCCAGCATTTT
V gene: TRBV2; clone size: -; J gene: TRBJ2-5; D gene: TRBD1; CDR3 protein: CASTTGGWYQETQYF; CDR3 DNA: TGTGCCAGCACCACAGGGGGCTGGTACCAAGAGACCCAGTACTTC
V gene: TRBV13; clone size: -; J gene: TRBJ2-5; D gene: TRBD1; CDR3 protein: CASSSGTGNQETQYF; CDR3 DNA: TGTGCCAGCAGCTCCGGGACAGGGAATCAAGAGACCCAGTACTTC
V gene: TRBV10-3; clone size: -; J gene: TRBJ2-6; D gene: TRBD1; CDR3 protein: CAITGAGANVLTF; CDR3 DNA: TGTGCCATTACAGGGGCTGGGGCCAACGTCCTGACTTTC
V gene: TRBV7-8; clone size: -; J gene: TRBJ1-6; D gene: TRBD1; CDR3 protein: CASSGQGVSNSPLHF; CDR3 DNA: TGTGCCAGCAGCGGGCAGGGGGTTAGTAATTCACCCCTCCACTTT
V gene: TRBV5-4; clone size: once; J gene: TRBJ2-4; D gene: TRBD2; CDR3 protein: CASSPGGGRANIQYF; CDR3 DNA: TGTGCCAGCAGCCCCGGCGGCGGGAGGGCAAACATTCAGTACTTC
V gene: TRBV7-9; clone size: -; J gene: TRBJ1-5; D gene: -; CDR3 protein: CASSFSGDLGPQHF; CDR3 DNA: TGTGCCAGCAGCTTCAGCGGGGACCTGGGGCCCCAGCATTTT
V gene: TRBV5-1; clone size: -; J gene: TRBJ2-5; D gene: -; CDR3 protein: CASSLGGVVDVETQYF; CDR3 DNA: TGCGCCAGCAGCTTGGGAGGGGTGGTAGACGTGGAGACCCAGTACTTC
V gene: TRBV11-2; clone size: -; J gene: TRBJ2-7; D gene: TRBD2; CDR3 protein: CASSWTSGIYEQYF; CDR3 DNA: TGTGCCAGCAGCTGGACTAGCGGGATCTACGAGCAGTACTTC
V gene: TRBV11-3; clone size: -; J gene: TRBJ1-3; D gene: -; CDR3 protein: CASSQDSSSGNTIYF; CDR3 DNA: TGTGCCAGCAGTCAAGACAGCAGCTCTGGAAACACCATATATTTT